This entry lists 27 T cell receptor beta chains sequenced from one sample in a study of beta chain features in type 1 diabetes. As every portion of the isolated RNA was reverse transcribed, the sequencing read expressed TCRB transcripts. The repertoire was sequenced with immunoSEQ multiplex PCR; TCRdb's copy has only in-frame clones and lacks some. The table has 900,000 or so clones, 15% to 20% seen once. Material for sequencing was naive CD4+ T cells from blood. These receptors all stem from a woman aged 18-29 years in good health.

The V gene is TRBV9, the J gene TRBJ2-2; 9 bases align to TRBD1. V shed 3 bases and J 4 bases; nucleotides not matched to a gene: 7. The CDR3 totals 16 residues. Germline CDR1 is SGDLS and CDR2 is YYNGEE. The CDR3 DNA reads TGTGCCAGCAGCGGGGCGGGGACAGGGAGCACCGGGGAGCTGTTTTTT. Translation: CASSGAGTGSTGELFF.

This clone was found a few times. The DNA of the CDR3 is TGTGCCAGCTCACCACACGACAGGGTGAACACTGAAGCTTTCTTT. This sequence encodes CASSPHDRVNTEAFF. The chain uses TRBV18 and TRBJ1-1; 7 bases align to TRBD1. J lost 0 bases, V lost 1 base, and 2 bases had no gene match. This CDR3 comprises 15 residues. Germline V gene lookup returns CDR1 KGHSH and CDR2 LQKENI.

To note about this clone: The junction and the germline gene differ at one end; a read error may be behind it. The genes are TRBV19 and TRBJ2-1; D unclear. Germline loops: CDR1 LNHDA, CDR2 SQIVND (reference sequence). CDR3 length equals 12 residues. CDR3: CTSSPTAGEQFF. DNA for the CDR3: TGTACCAGTAGTCCCACGGCAGGTGAGCAGTTCTTC. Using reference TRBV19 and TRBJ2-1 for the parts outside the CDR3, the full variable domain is DGGITQSPKYLFRKEGQNVTLSCEQNLNHDAMYWYRQDPGQGLRLIYYSQIVNDFQKGDIAEGYSVSREKKESFPLTVTSAQKNPTAFYLCTSSPTAGEQFFGPGTRLTVL.

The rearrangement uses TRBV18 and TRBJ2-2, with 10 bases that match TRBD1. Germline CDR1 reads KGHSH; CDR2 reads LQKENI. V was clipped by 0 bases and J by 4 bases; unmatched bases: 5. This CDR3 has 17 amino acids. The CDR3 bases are TGTGCCAGCTCACCACCCCGACAGGGGGCCGGCACCGGGGAGCTGTTTTTT. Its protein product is CASSPPRQGAGTGELFF.

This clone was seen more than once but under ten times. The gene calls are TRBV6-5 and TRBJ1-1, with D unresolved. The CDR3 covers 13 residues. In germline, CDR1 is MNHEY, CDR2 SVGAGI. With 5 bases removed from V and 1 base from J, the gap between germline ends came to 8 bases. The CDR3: CASSPRGNTEAFF. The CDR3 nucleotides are TGTGCCAGCAGTCCGCGGGGGAACACTGAAGCTTTCTTT.

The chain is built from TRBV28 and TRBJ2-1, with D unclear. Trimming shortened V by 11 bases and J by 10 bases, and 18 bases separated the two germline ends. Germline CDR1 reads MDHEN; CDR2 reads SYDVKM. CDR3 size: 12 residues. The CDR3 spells CASNGASREQFF. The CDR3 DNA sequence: TGTGCCTCAAATGGTGCTTCAAGGGAGCAGTTCTTC.

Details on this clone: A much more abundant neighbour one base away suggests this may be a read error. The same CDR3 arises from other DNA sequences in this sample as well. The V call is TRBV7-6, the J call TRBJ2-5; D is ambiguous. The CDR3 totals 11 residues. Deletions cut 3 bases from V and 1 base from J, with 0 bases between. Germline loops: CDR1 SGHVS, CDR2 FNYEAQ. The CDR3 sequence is CASSFQETQYF. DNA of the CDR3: TGTGCCAGCAGCTTCCAAGAGACCCAGTACTTC.

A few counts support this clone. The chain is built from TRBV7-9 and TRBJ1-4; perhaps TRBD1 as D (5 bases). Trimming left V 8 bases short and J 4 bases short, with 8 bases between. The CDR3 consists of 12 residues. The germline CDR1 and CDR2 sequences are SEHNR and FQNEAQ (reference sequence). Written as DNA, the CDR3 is TGTGCCAGCGGGACGGTTAATGAAAAACTGTTTTTT. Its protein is CASGTVNEKLFF.

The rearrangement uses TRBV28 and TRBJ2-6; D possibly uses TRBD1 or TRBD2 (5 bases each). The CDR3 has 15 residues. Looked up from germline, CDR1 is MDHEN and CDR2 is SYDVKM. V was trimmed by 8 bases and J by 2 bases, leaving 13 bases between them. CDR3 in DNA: TGTGCCAGCGTCGGGGCAGAAGCTGGGGCCAACGTCCTGACTTTC. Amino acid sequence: CASVGAEAGANVLTF. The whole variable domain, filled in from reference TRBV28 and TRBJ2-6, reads DVKVTQSSRYLVKRTGEKVFLECVQDMDHENMFWYRQDPGLGLRLIYFSYDVKMKEKGDIPEGYSVSREKKERFSLILESASTNQTSMYLCASVGAEAGANVLTFGAGSRLTVL.

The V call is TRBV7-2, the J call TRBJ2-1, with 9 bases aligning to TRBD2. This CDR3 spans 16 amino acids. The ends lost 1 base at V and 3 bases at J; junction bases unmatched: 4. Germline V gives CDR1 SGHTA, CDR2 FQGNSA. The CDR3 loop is CASSLVGTSLYNEQFF. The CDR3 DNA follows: TGTGCCAGCAGCTTAGTGGGGACTAGCCTCTACAATGAGCAGTTCTTC.

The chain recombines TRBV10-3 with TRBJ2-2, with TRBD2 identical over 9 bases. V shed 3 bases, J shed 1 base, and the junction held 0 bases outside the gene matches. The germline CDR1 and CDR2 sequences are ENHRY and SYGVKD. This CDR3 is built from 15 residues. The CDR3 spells CAISDSGRNTGELFF. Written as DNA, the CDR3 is TGTGCCATCAGTGATAGCGGGAGGAACACCGGGGAGCTGTTTTTT.

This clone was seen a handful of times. The CDR3 DNA follows: TGCACCAGCAGACAGAGATCCCCCGAACGCACAGATACGCAGTATTTT. Protein product: CTSRQRSPERTDTQYF. The chain couples TRBV1 to TRBJ2-3; the tabulated D call, TRBD1, remains unverified against the DNA. TRBV1 is tagged as a pseudogene. CDR3 length equals 16 residues.

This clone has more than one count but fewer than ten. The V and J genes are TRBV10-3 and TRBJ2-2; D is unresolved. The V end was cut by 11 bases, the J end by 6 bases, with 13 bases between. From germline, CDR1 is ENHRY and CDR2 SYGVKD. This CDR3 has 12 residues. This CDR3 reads CAAARQPGELFF. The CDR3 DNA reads TGTGCCGCAGCACGCCAACCCGGGGAGCTGTTTTTT.

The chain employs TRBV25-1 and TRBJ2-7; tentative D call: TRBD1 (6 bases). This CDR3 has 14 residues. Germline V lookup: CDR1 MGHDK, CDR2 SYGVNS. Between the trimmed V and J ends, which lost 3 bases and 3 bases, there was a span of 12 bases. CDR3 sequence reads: CASSDPRGYYEQYF. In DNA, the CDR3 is TGTGCCAGCAGTGATCCCAGGGGATACTACGAGCAGTACTTC.

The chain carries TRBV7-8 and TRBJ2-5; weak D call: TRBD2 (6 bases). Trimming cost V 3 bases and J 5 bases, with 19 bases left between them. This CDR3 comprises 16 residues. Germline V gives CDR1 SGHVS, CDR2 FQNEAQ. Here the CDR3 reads CASSFGVGRNRETQYF. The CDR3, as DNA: TGTGCCAGCAGCTTCGGGGTAGGGAGGAACCGGGAGACCCAGTACTTC.

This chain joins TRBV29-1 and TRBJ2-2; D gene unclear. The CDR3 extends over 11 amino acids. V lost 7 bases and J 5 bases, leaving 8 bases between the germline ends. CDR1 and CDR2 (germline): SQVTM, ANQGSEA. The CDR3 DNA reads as TGCAGCGCCGCTAGGACCGGGGAGCTGTTTTTT. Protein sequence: CSAARTGELFF.

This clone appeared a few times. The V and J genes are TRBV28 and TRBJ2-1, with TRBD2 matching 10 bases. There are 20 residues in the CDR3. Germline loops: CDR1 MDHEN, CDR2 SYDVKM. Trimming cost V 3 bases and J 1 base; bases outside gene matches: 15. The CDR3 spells CASSFVGLAGADRSYNEQFF. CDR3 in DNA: TGTGCCAGCAGTTTCGTCGGGCTAGCGGGAGCGGATCGATCCTACAATGAGCAGTTCTTC. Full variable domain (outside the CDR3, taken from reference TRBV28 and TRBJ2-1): DVKVTQSSRYLVKRTGEKVFLECVQDMDHENMFWYRQDPGLGLRLIYFSYDVKMKEKGDIPEGYSVSREKKERFSLILESASTNQTSMYLCASSFVGLAGADRSYNEQFFGPGTRLTVL.

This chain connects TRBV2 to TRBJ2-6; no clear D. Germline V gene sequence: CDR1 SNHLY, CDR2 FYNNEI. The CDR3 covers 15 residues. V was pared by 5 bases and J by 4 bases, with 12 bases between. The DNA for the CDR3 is TGTGCCAGCAGTTATTACAAGATGGGGGCCAACGTCCTGACTTTC. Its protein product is CASSYYKMGANVLTF.

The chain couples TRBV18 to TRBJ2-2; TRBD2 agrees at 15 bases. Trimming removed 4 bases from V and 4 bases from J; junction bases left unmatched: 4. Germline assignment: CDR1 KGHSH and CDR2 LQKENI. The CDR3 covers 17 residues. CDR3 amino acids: CASSRTSGRASTGELFF. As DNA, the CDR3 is TGTGCCAGCTCACGGACTAGCGGGAGGGCCAGCACCGGGGAGCTGTTTTTT.

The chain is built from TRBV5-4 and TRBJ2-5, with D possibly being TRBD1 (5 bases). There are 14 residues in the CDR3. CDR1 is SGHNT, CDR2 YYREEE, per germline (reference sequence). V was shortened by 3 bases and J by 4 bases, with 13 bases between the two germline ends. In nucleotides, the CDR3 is TGTGCCAGCAGCTCAAAGGGGTCAATAGAGACCCAGTACTTC. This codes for CASSSKGSIETQYF.

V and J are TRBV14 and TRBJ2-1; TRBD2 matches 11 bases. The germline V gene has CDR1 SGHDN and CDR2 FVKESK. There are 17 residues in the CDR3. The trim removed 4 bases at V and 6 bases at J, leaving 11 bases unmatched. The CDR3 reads CASSPVAGGPGRNEQFF. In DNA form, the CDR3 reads TGTGCCAGCAGCCCGGTAGCGGGAGGGCCGGGACGCAATGAGCAGTTCTTC.

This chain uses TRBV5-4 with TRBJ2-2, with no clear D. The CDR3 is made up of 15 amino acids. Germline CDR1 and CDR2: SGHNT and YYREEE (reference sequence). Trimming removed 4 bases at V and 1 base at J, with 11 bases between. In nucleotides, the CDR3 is TGTGCCAGCAGCCCGGCGTGGGGGAACACCGGGGAGCTGTTTTTT. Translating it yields CASSPAWGNTGELFF.

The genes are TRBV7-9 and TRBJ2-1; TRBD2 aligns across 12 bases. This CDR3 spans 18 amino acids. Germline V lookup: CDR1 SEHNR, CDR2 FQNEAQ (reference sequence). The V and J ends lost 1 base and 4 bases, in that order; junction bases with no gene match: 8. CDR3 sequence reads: CASSLEASGRAGYNEQFF. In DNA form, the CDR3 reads TGTGCCAGCAGCTTAGAGGCTAGCGGGAGGGCCGGATACAATGAGCAGTTCTTC.

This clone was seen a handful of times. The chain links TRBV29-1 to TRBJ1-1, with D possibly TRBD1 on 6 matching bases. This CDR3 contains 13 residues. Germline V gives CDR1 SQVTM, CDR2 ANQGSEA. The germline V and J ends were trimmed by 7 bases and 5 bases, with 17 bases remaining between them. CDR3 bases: TGCAGCGGGCGGGACACCACTAGTACTGAAGCTTTCTTT. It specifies CSGRDTTSTEAFF.

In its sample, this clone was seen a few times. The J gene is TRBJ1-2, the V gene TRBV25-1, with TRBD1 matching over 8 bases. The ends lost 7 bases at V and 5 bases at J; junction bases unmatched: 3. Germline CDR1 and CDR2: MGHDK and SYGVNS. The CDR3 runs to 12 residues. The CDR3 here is CASKNRGYGYTF. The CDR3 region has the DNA TGTGCCAGCAAGAACAGGGGGTATGGCTACACCTTC.

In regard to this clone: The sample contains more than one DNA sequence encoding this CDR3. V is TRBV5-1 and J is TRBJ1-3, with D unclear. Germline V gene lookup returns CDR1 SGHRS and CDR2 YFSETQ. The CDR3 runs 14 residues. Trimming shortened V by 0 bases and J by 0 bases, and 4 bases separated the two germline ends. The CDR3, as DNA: TGCGCCAGCAGCTTGGGGAGCTCTGGAAACACCATATATTTT. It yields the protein CASSLGSSGNTIYF.

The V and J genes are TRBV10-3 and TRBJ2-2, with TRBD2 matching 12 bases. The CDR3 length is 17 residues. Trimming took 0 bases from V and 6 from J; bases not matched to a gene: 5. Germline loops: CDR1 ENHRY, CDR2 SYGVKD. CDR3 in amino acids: CAISESRLAGGPGELFF. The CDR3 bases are TGTGCCATCAGTGAGTCGAGGCTAGCGGGAGGGCCCGGGGAGCTGTTTTTT.